This section outlines one TCR beta chain sequence together with its context. Its antigen is as yet unknown. This entry is derived from a study of T-cell memory formation after mild COVID-19. Across the whole study: Clusters were largely donor specific. Notes on the study in general: Contracting CD4+ clones lay largely in CM and EM, with CD8+ ones residing in EMRA.

Germline lookup yields CDR1 DFQATT and CDR2 SNEGSKA (reference sequence). V lost 6 bases to trimming and J lost 2 bases, with 11 bases between them. The CDR3 loop spans 13 amino acids. From the 5' RACE reads, TCRdb called clonotypes with MiXCR, one entry per CDR3 protein. The sample shows fewer than 550,000 distinct CDR3 sequences, 15% to 25% of them seen only once. Material: PBMCs or a T cell subset sorted from them (not recorded which). The source of this sequence is an adult woman who had mild COVID-19 (a few samples of this study predate the infection). Cell type and time point are not known. The chain has TRBV20-1 and TRBJ1-5; D ambiguous. DNA for the CDR3: TGCAGTGCCCCCCGGGCAGGCAATCAGCCCCAGCATTTT. Translating it yields CSAPRAGNQPQHF.